This entry features one TCR beta chain sequence. Assay used: immunoSEQ multiplex PCR; TCRdb lists only in-frame clones, some missing. The sample shows more than 80,000 clones, about 90% of them seen only once. Germline loops: CDR1 SEHNR, CDR2 FQNEAQ (reference sequence). The CDR3 totals 12 residues. These data originate in a study of OX40 agonist ivuxolimab in advanced cancers. Sequenced here: CD4+ or CD8+ T cells sorted from blood, sampled in a trial of the OX40 agonist ivuxolimab. The J gene is TRBJ2-5, the V gene TRBV7-9; unclear D gene. The closer fit of TRBJ2-7 to the DNA end suggests the J call may be wrong. The receptor comes from an adult with an advanced solid tumor such as melanoma, head and neck, liver or kidney cancer. CDR3 in amino acids: CASSLGVYEQYF. The DNA of the CDR3 is TGTGCCAGCAGCTTAGGGGTCTACGAGCAGTACTTC.